Each of the 13 T cell receptor beta chains below was sequenced from the same sample in a study of T cells in Graves' hyperthyroidism and ophthalmopathy. Authors of the study amplified TCR beta CDR3 regions from RNA transcripts. The study used the HTBI primer set for a first-round RT-PCR of the TCR CDR3. TCRdb recomputed calls from the multiplex PCR reads with MiXCR, one row per CDR3 protein. The repertoire includes about 760,000 distinct CDR3 sequences, about a third of them detected once, and around 30% sits in the top ten. The sequenced material came from blood. These receptors were taken from a woman aged 40-49 years with Graves' hyperthyroidism.

The chain links TRBV5-1 to TRBJ1-2; D gene unclear. Looked up from germline, CDR1 is SGHRS and CDR2 is YFSETQ. The ends were cut back, 4 bases at V and 7 bases at J, with 23 bases in the middle. CDR3 length equals 16 residues. The CDR3 sequence: CASSPGVGQRSIGYTF. The CDR3 coding sequence is TGCGCCAGCAGCCCCGGGGTGGGCCAGAGGTCGATTGGCTACACCTTC. The full variable domain, rest sourced from reference TRBV5-1 and TRBJ1-2, is KAGVTQTPRYLIKTRGQQVTLSCSPISGHRSVSWYQQTPGQGLQFLFEYFSETQRNKGNFPGRFSGRQFSNSRSEMNVSTLELGDSALYLCASSPGVGQRSIGYTFGSGTRLTVV.

V gene TRBV29-1 combines with J gene TRBJ1-2, with no clear D. The CDR3 covers 12 residues. Between the trimmed V and J ends, which lost 7 bases and 5 bases, there was a span of 14 bases. Germline assignment: CDR1 SQVTM and CDR2 ANQGSEA. The CDR3: CSAWQEAYGYTF. The CDR3 nucleotides are TGCAGCGCCTGGCAAGAGGCGTATGGCTACACCTTC. Looking up the rest from reference TRBV29-1 and TRBJ1-2 gives the full variable domain: SAVISQKPSRDICQRGTSLTIQCQVDSQVTMMFWYRQQPGQSLTLIATANQGSEATYESGFVIDKFPISRPNLTFSTLTVSNMSPEDSSIYLCSAWQEAYGYTFGSGTRLTVV.

The chain uses TRBV12-3 or TRBV12-4 and TRBJ1-2; unclear D gene. Trimming removed 1 base at V and 6 bases at J, with 12 bases between. The CDR3 is 14 amino acids. The CDR3 DNA follows: TGTGCCAGCAGTTTAGAACAGAACTTGAATGGCTACACCTTC. Translated: CASSLEQNLNGYTF.

This clonotype appeared many times. The J gene is TRBJ1-2, the V gene TRBV15; weak D call: TRBD1 (6 bases). The CDR3 contains 17 residues. Trimming removed 1 base from V and 1 base from J, with 16 bases in between. The germline CDR1 and CDR2 sequences are LNHNV and YYDKDF (reference sequence). The DNA of the CDR3 is TGTGCCACCAGCAGAGTCGGGGGGGCCTTACTTAACTATGGCTACACCTTC. Its protein product is CATSRVGGALLNYGYTF. The variable domain in full, with the rest retrieved from reference TRBV15 and TRBJ1-2, is DAMVIQNPRYQVTQFGKPVTLSCSQTLNHNVMYWYQQKSSQAPKLLFHYYDKDFNNEADTPDNFQSRRPNTSFCFLDIRSPGLGDTAMYLCATSRVGGALLNYGYTFGSGTRLTVV.

About this clonotype itself: A much more abundant neighbour one base away suggests this may be a read error. This sequence joins TRBV7-9 and TRBJ2-7; D might be TRBD1 or TRBD2, each matching 5 bases. Germline assignment: CDR1 SEHNR and CDR2 FQNEAQ (reference sequence). This CDR3 contains 15 residues. V shed 6 bases and J shed 3 bases, with 18 bases lying between them. The CDR3 spells CASSLEGLTVYEQYF. The CDR3 coding sequence is TGTGCCAGCAGTCTAGAGGGGCTGACAGTCTACGAGCAGTACTTC.

Many counts were recorded for this clonotype. V usage is TRBV19 and J usage is TRBJ1-2, with D uncertain. The length of the CDR3 is 14 residues. The germline gives CDR1 LNHDA, CDR2 SQIVND (reference sequence). V was cut by 2 bases and J by 0 bases, with 7 bases left in between. As DNA, the CDR3 is TGTGCCAGTAGTATACGGCGAACTAACTATGGCTACACCTTC. Translating gives CASSIRRTNYGYTF.

This clonotype was seen a handful of times. The chain carries TRBV12-3 or TRBV12-4 and TRBJ1-2; D call uncertain. Trimming removed 5 bases at V and 4 bases at J, with 11 bases between. The CDR3 is made up of 13 amino acids. The CDR3 nucleotides are TGTGCCAGCAGTCCCCGGGAGCCCTATGGCTACACCTTC. Its protein product is CASSPREPYGYTF.

This sequence joins TRBV2 and TRBJ2-2; 11 positions match TRBD2. The CDR3 consists of 16 residues. J was trimmed by 2 bases and V by 5 bases; bases with no gene match: 4. CDR1 is SNHLY, CDR2 FYNNEI, per germline. The CDR3 protein is CASSRGLAANTGELFF. DNA for the CDR3: TGTGCCAGCAGTAGGGGACTAGCGGCTAACACCGGGGAGCTGTTTTTT.

V is TRBV25-1 and J is TRBJ2-6; 9 bases match TRBD1. After removal of 2 bases from V and 4 bases from J, the junction contained 6 bases not matched to a gene. The CDR3 consists of 17 residues. Germline CDR1 and CDR2: MGHDK and SYGVNS. CDR3 amino acids: CASSEPGQGNGANVLTF. The CDR3 DNA follows: TGTGCCAGCAGTGAACCGGGACAGGGAAACGGGGCCAACGTCCTGACTTTC.

This clonotype was recorded at least ten times. V usage is TRBV7-2 and J usage is TRBJ1-5; D might be TRBD1 (5 bases). Germline V lookup: CDR1 SGHTA, CDR2 FQGNSA. The ends were cut back, 4 bases at V and 5 bases at J, with 15 bases in the middle. This CDR3 contains 15 residues. The chain's CDR3 is CASSSGTSDYQPQHF. CDR3 nucleotides: TGTGCCAGCAGCTCCGGGACGTCCGACTATCAGCCCCAGCATTTT.

This clonotype was found a few times. The DNA of the CDR3 is TGTGCCAGCAGTTTATGGGACGACAGCGAAGCGAGGGGCTACACCTTC. This codes for CASSLWDDSEARGYTF. The chain uses TRBV6-1 and TRBJ1-2; a possible D gene is TRBD1 (5 bases). CDR1 and CDR2 (germline): MNHNS, SASEGT. Trimming took off 5 bases at V and 8 bases at J, with 24 bases between the two ends. CDR3 length equals 16 residues.

In this sample, this clonotype turned up many times. The CDR3 sequence is CASSGTGTGRNSNQPQHF. DNA of the CDR3: TGTGCCAGCAGCGGGACCGGGACAGGGAGAAACAGCAATCAGCCCCAGCATTTT. The chain employs TRBV7-9 and TRBJ1-5, with 9 bases aligning to TRBD1. There are 18 residues in the CDR3. The junction had 12 bases not matched to a gene; V was cut back by 5 bases and J by 1 base. Germline CDR1 SEHNR, CDR2 FQNEAQ (reference sequence).

This sequence joins TRBV14 and TRBJ1-2, with 9 nucleotides matching TRBD1. Looked up from germline, CDR1 is SGHDN and CDR2 is FVKESK. This CDR3 contains 18 residues. With 4 bases clipped from V and 1 base from J, the junction kept 13 bases outside the gene matches. CDR3 coding DNA: TGTGCCAGCAGCCCTGAGGGCTTCCGGGACAGGGATAACTATGGCTACACCTTC. Translating it yields CASSPEGFRDRDNYGYTF.